Each of the 27 T cell receptor beta chains below was sequenced from the same sample in a study of T cell changes during pregnancy in multiple sclerosis. Some clones are missing from TCRdb's copy, which holds only in-frame ones; the method was immunoSEQ multiplex PCR. This sample has 52,000 or so clones, with 85% to 95% found just once. The source was CD4+ T cells from peripheral blood mononuclear cells, collected in the second trimester of pregnancy. Source of these receptors: a female donor with multiple sclerosis, enrolled in a pregnancy study.

The chain has TRBV4-2 and TRBJ1-4; 8 nucleotides align to TRBD1. This CDR3 is built from 17 residues. Germline lookup yields CDR1 LGHNA and CDR2 YNFKEQ. V was pared by 2 bases and J by 15 bases, with 20 bases of the junction left unmatched. CDR3 sequence reads: CASSQLPPGQDYGAVFF. The CDR3 DNA reads TGTGCCAGCAGCCAACTACCTCCGGGACAGGACTATGGGGCGGTGTTTTTT.

This sequence joins TRBV20-1 and TRBJ1-2, with a possible D match to TRBD1 (6 bases). The ends were cut back, 5 bases at V and 7 bases at J, with 11 bases in the middle. Germline V gene sequence: CDR1 DFQATT, CDR2 SNEGSKA (reference sequence). The CDR3 is 11 residues long. The DNA for the CDR3 is TGCAGTGCTCTTACAGGGTTTGGCTACACCTTC. It translates to CSALTGFGYTF.

CDR3 sequence (DNA): TGCGCCAGCAGCCCTAACCTTTTTGGACTAGCGCAAGGATACGAGCAGTACTTC. Translated, it gives CASSPNLFGLAQGYEQYF. This chain uses TRBV4-1 with TRBJ2-7, with 9 bases fitting TRBD2. Per germline, CDR1 MGHRA and CDR2 YSYEKL. V trimming: 4 bases; J trimming: 4 bases; junction bases outside the gene matches: 17. The length of the CDR3 is 18 residues.

The chain is built from TRBV28 and TRBJ1-1; D remains unclear. CDR1 is MDHEN and CDR2 is SYDVKM in the germline V gene. This CDR3 is built from 16 residues. The V gene lost 5 bases and the J gene lost 1 base, with 17 bases spanning the gap. This CDR3 reads CASSTPGARSNTEAFF. The CDR3 nucleotides read TGTGCCAGCAGTACCCCCGGAGCACGGTCGAACACTGAAGCTTTCTTT.

This rearrangement joins TRBV6-6 to TRBJ2-3, with 9 positions matching TRBD2. Germline V gene lookup returns CDR1 MNHNY and CDR2 SVGAGI (reference sequence). The CDR3 runs to 14 residues. The junction had 14 bases not matched to a gene; V was cut back by 11 bases and J by 8 bases. As DNA, the CDR3 is TGTGCCGCCCGTGAAGCGGGGGGCTATGGTACGCAGTATTTT. Protein sequence: CAAREAGGYGTQYF.

The chain uses TRBV5-1 and TRBJ2-1; 9 nucleotides match TRBD2. The germline gives CDR1 SGHRS, CDR2 YFSETQ. There are 16 residues in the CDR3. Losses at the gene ends were 5 bases for V and 0 bases for J; bases not matched to a gene: 6. CDR3 DNA: TGCGCCAGCAGTTCTAGCGGGACTGGCTCCTACAATGAGCAGTTCTTC. It is translated as CASSSSGTGSYNEQFF. Together with reference TRBV5-1 and TRBJ2-1, the CDR3 gives the full variable domain: KAGVTQTPRYLIKTRGQQVTLSCSPISGHRSVSWYQQTPGQGLQFLFEYFSETQRNKGNFPGRFSGRQFSNSRSEMNVSTLELGDSALYLCASSSSGTGSYNEQFFGPGTRLTVL.

The gene calls are TRBV6-5 and TRBJ1-2; a possible D gene is TRBD1 (6 bases). CDR1 is MNHEY, CDR2 SVGAGI, per germline. V was pared by 6 bases and J by 8 bases, with 13 bases between. The CDR3 is 12 amino acids. In nucleotides, the CDR3 is TGTGCCAGCAGCCCAACAGGGAAGGGCTACACCTTC. Residues: CASSPTGKGYTF.

This clone showed up just a few times. This sequence joins TRBV6-1 and TRBJ1-6; TRBD1 aligns across 8 bases. With V trimmed by 7 bases and J by 5 bases, 7 bases remained unmatched. Germline loops: CDR1 MNHNS, CDR2 SASEGT. The CDR3 has 15 residues. The CDR3: CASTRAGGNNSPLHF. For the CDR3, the DNA is TGTGCCAGCACCAGAGCAGGGGGCAATAATTCACCCCTCCACTTT.

This chain connects TRBV2 to TRBJ2-1, with 8 bases aligning to TRBD1. The CDR3 contains 15 residues. After removal of 5 bases from V and 8 bases from J, the junction contained 11 bases not matched to a gene. Germline CDR1 reads SNHLY; CDR2 reads FYNNEI. DNA for the CDR3: TGTGCCAGCAGTTCCGGGACAGGACTGCCCCATGAGCAGTTCTTC. Its protein is CASSSGTGLPHEQFF.

The V and J genes are TRBV7-2 and TRBJ1-1; tentative D call: TRBD1 (6 bases). In germline, CDR1 is SGHTA, CDR2 FQGNSA. V was clipped by 5 bases and J by 3 bases, with 13 bases between them. The CDR3 totals 14 residues. The CDR3 DNA reads as TGTGCCAGCAGCGTCCACCCAGGGGACACTGAAGCTTTCTTT. Amino acids: CASSVHPGDTEAFF.

The chain recombines TRBV7-3 with TRBJ2-2; 11 positions match TRBD2. The CDR3 covers 16 residues. The germline V gene has CDR1 SGHTA and CDR2 FQGTGA. V shed 5 bases, J shed 6 bases, and the junction held 8 bases outside the gene matches. The CDR3 region has the DNA TGTGCCAGCAGCCAATTAGCGGGGGGGCATCCCGGGGAGCTGTTTTTT. Translating gives CASSQLAGGHPGELFF.

The V call is TRBV11-2, the J call TRBJ1-1; D unclear. V lost 0 bases and J 3 bases, leaving 8 bases between the germline ends. Germline V gene lookup returns CDR1 SGHAT and CDR2 FQNNGV. CDR3 size: 14 residues. In DNA, the CDR3 is TGTGCCAGCAGCTTAGACTGGGAGGACACTGAAGCTTTCTTT. This gives the protein CASSLDWEDTEAFF.

The CDR3 coding sequence is TGTGCCAGCAGTCGACAGGGTGAGCGCAATCAGCCCCAGCATTTT. It translates to CASSRQGERNQPQHF. The rearrangement links TRBV27 to TRBJ1-5; the match to TRBD1 covers 7 bases. J gave up 2 bases and V 5 bases, and 6 bases lay outside the gene matches. Germline assignment: CDR1 MNHEY and CDR2 SMNVEV (reference sequence). CDR3 length: 15 residues.

The chain carries TRBV27 and TRBJ1-1; TRBD1 matches 7 bases. Trimming removed 6 bases from V and 6 bases from J; junction bases left unmatched: 7. The CDR3 spans 13 residues. Germline V gene lookup returns CDR1 MNHEY and CDR2 SMNVEV (reference sequence). The CDR3 region has the DNA TGTGCCAGCAGCCCTCGACAGGGCTCTGAAGCTTTCTTT. It specifies CASSPRQGSEAFF.

This chain uses TRBV2 with TRBJ2-1; D possibly corresponds to TRBD2 (6 bases). Germline values: CDR1 SNHLY, CDR2 FYNNEI. The ends were cut back, 8 bases at V and 10 bases at J, with 15 bases in the middle. The CDR3 is made up of 12 amino acids. CDR3 bases: TGTGCCAGCCACGCTTCGGGGGACGAGCAGTTCTTC. Translated, it gives CASHASGDEQFF.

This clone was picked up one time. The chain carries TRBV5-1 and TRBJ2-2, with 13 bases identical to TRBD2. This CDR3 has 16 amino acids. Trimming took 4 bases from V and 5 from J; bases not matched to a gene: 5. Germline V gives CDR1 SGHRS, CDR2 YFSETQ. The CDR3 loop reads CASSRGLAGETGELFF. DNA for the CDR3: TGCGCCAGCAGCCGCGGACTAGCGGGAGAAACCGGGGAGCTGTTTTTT.

On this clone: At one boundary the junction diverges from the germline segment, which might be a read error. This chain joins TRBV30 and TRBJ1-2, with a tentative D call TRBD1 (6 bases). The CDR3 sequence is 14 residues long. Germline V gene data show CDR1 as GTSNPN and CDR2 as SVGIG (reference sequence). This CDR3 reads CAWNAAGTRFFYIF. CDR3 nucleotide sequence: TGTGCCTGGAATGCGGCCGGGACAAGATTTTTCTACATCTTC.

The V gene is TRBV19, the J gene TRBJ1-5; the D is unclear. Germline V CDR1 and CDR2: LNHDA, SQIVND (reference sequence). V gave up 5 bases and J gave up 10 bases, with 15 bases separating them. The CDR3 loop spans 13 amino acids. In DNA form, the CDR3 reads TGTGCCAGTAGTCGTCGAAGCCGCCCCCCCCAGCATTTT. This translates into CASSRRSRPPQHF.

This sequence joins TRBV30 and TRBJ2-1; D not resolved. The CDR3 extends over 11 amino acids. Germline V gene data show CDR1 as GTSNPN and CDR2 as SVGIG (reference sequence). V was pared by 2 bases and J by 6 bases, with 5 bases between. Here the CDR3 DNA reads TGTGCCTGGAGTCCTTCCAATGAGCAGTTCTTC. Protein: CAWSPSNEQFF. Using reference TRBV30 and TRBJ2-1 for the parts outside the CDR3, the full variable domain is SQTIHQWPATLVQPVGSPLSLECTVEGTSNPNLYWYRQAAGRGLQLLFYSVGIGQISSEVPQNLSASRPQDRQFILSSKKLLLSDSGFYLCAWSPSNEQFFGPGTRLTVL.

To note about this clone: Other DNA sequences in the sample encode the same CDR3. This sequence joins TRBV5-1 and TRBJ2-1; TRBD2 matches 14 bases. CDR3 length: 15 residues. With 1 base clipped from V and 7 bases from J, the junction kept 1 base outside the gene matches. Germline V gene data show CDR1 as SGHRS and CDR2 as YFSETQ. The CDR3 loop is CASSLRTSGGNEQFF. The CDR3 coding sequence is TGCGCCAGCAGCTTGAGGACTAGCGGGGGGAATGAGCAGTTCTTC.

This clone was recorded once. The gene calls are TRBV19 and TRBJ1-2; no reliable D call. CDR1 is LNHDA, CDR2 SQIVND, per germline (reference sequence). V gave up 6 bases and J gave up 4 bases, with 12 bases separating them. This CDR3 is built from 13 residues. CDR3 amino acids: CASRTQASYGYTF. In DNA, the CDR3 is TGTGCCAGTAGAACTCAGGCTTCCTATGGCTACACCTTC.

The chain carries TRBV19 and TRBJ2-3; 12 bases fit TRBD2. The germline V gene encodes CDR1 LNHDA and CDR2 SQIVND (reference sequence). V was pared by 8 bases and J by 6 bases, with 6 bases of the junction left unmatched. This CDR3 is built from 14 residues. CDR3 sequence: CASGPSGGADTQYF. The DNA of the CDR3 is TGTGCCAGTGGCCCTAGCGGGGGGGCGGATACGCAGTATTTT.

The gene calls are TRBV7-2 and TRBJ1-3; D may be TRBD1 (6 bases). CDR1 is SGHTA and CDR2 is FQGNSA in the germline V gene. The CDR3 loop spans 17 amino acids. V lost 2 bases to trimming and J lost 2 bases, with 16 bases between them. The CDR3 DNA follows: TGTGCCAGCAGCTTATTAACAGGGCTGTTGGCTGGAAACACCATATATTTT. Amino acid sequence: CASSLLTGLLAGNTIYF.

The chain is built from TRBV5-6 and TRBJ2-3; D might be TRBD2 (5 bases). CDR3 length: 16 amino acids. The germline CDR1 and CDR2 sequences are SGHDT and YYEEEE. The V end lost 5 bases, the J end lost 0 bases, and 16 bases lay between the germline ends. The CDR3 DNA reads TGTGCCAGCAGTCAGGAGGCGGCTACTAGCACAGATACGCAGTATTTT. It yields the protein CASSQEAATSTDTQYF.

The rearrangement uses TRBV10-2 and TRBJ1-5, with D hard to call. The V end lost 3 bases, the J end lost 9 bases, and 9 bases lay between the germline ends. The germline CDR1 and CDR2 sequences are WSHSY and SAAADI. The CDR3 totals 12 residues. For the CDR3, the DNA is TGCGCCAGCAGTGACTTATCAGGGCCCCAGCATTTT. Protein: CASSDLSGPQHF.

As DNA, the CDR3 is TGTGCCAGCATGGGGGGATTAGCTGGAAACACCATATATTTT. Protein sequence: CASMGGLAGNTIYF. The chain combines TRBV2 with TRBJ1-3; tentative D call: TRBD1 (5 bases). The CDR3 has 14 residues. V shed 7 bases and J shed 2 bases, with 12 bases lying between them. Germline CDR1 and CDR2: SNHLY and FYNNEI. Full variable domain (remainder filled in from reference TRBV2 and TRBJ1-3): EPEVTQTPSHQVTQMGQEVILRCVPISNHLYFYWYRQILGQKVEFLVSFYNNEISEKSEIFDDQFSVERPDGSNFTLKIRSTKLEDSAMYFCASMGGLAGNTIYFGEGSWLTVV.

The chain uses TRBV5-6 and TRBJ2-7; D possibly corresponds to TRBD1 (5 bases). Germline CDR1 reads SGHDT; CDR2 reads YYEEEE. The CDR3 length is 16 residues. V lost 4 bases and J 7 bases, leaving 24 bases between the germline ends. Written as DNA, the CDR3 is TGTGCCAGCAGCACCAGACAGCTCCCCGCGGAAGGTGAGCAGTACTTC. Translation: CASSTRQLPAEGEQYF.